These 9 T cell receptor beta chains were sequenced from one sample in a study of breast tumors, draining lymph nodes, adjacent tissues. The lymph nodes were axillary draining lymph nodes from breast cancer patients. A single record per CDR3 protein comes from TCRdb applying MiXCR to the multiplex PCR reads. The sample lists 130,000 or so distinct CDR3 sequences; approximately 32% were seen once. The sequenced material came from axillary lymph node tissue. These receptors were collected from a female donor with breast cancer. Some clones in this sample may be carry-over from other donors' samples.

On this clonotype: One end of the junction is discordant with germline, which a read error may explain. The rearrangement links TRBV6-6 to TRBJ1-1; no clear D. Germline CDR1 and CDR2: MNHNY and SVGAGI (reference sequence). This CDR3 is built from 15 residues. This CDR3 reads CASSYSGLMNTGAFF. In DNA, the CDR3 is TGTGCCAGCAGTTACTCTGGATTAATGAACACTGGAGCTTTCTTT.

Points on this clonotype: A much larger clonotype is one base distant, so this may be a read error. The rearrangement links TRBV19 to TRBJ1-5, with unresolved D. The CDR3 spans 13 residues. CDR1 and CDR2 from the germline V gene are LNHDA and SQIVND (reference sequence). V was cut by 9 bases and J by 11 bases, with 20 bases left in between. DNA for the CDR3: TGTGCCAGCAGTTACTCTACCAGTGGGTCCCAGCATTTT. Translation gives CASSYSTSGSQHF. The whole variable domain, remainder taken from reference TRBV19 and TRBJ1-5, is DGGITQSPKYLFRKEGQNVTLSCEQNLNHDAMYWYRQDPGQGLRLIYYSQIVNDFQKGDIAEGYSVSREKKESFPLTVTSAQKNPTAFYLCASSYSTSGSQHFGDGTRLSIL.

This clonotype was seen ten or more times. The J gene is TRBJ2-7, the V gene TRBV6-1; a possible D gene is TRBD1 (6 bases). Trimming removed 4 bases from V and 7 bases from J, with 14 bases in between. From germline, CDR1 is MNHNS and CDR2 SASEGT. The CDR3 is 13 residues long. CDR3 sequence (DNA): TGTGCCAGCAGTGGTGGGGGCGTGGGGGAGCAGTACTTC. It is translated as CASSGGGVGEQYF.

This clonotype came up many times. The chain is built from TRBV12-3 or TRBV12-4 and TRBJ1-5, with TRBD1 as a possible D gene (5 bases). This CDR3 region has 13 residues. V gave up 6 bases and J gave up 6 bases, with 12 bases separating them. Here the CDR3 reads CASRGTVGQPQHF. The CDR3 DNA follows: TGTGCCAGCAGGGGGACCGTTGGTCAGCCCCAGCATTTT.

Details on this clonotype: A read error may be the cause here, since a much bigger clone is one base away. The rearrangement joins TRBV6-1 to TRBJ1-4; D remains ambiguous. Germline values: CDR1 MNHNS, CDR2 SASEGT. The CDR3 length is 14 residues. The CDR3 protein is CASEKGSENEELFF. The CDR3 DNA reads as TGTGCCAGCGAAAAAGGCAGCGAGAATGAAGAACTGTTTTTT.

There are many counts of this clonotype. This sequence joins TRBV5-1 and TRBJ2-3, with 9 bases matching TRBD1. Germline assignment: CDR1 SGHRS and CDR2 YFSETQ. V shed 1 base, J shed 5 bases, and the junction held 8 bases outside the gene matches. The CDR3 contains 16 residues. DNA of the CDR3: TGCGCCAGCAGCTTGCTACCGAGACAGGGGGTAGATACGCAGTATTTT. Encoded protein: CASSLLPRQGVDTQYF.

Notes on this clonotype: The germline gene is not matched at one end of the junction; a read error may be the cause. The chain is built from TRBV7-2 and TRBJ1-5; D is undetermined. This CDR3 has 13 residues. CDR1 and CDR2 from the germline V gene are SGHTA and FQGNSA. CDR3 sequence (DNA): TGTGCCAGCACCGAACCCGGCAACCAGCCCCAGCATTTT. Translation gives CASTEPGNQPQHF.

This clonotype was observed many times. The V and J genes are TRBV12-3 or TRBV12-4 and TRBJ2-3, with TRBD1 as a possible D gene (5 bases). CDR3 size: 13 residues. Deletions cut 1 base from V and 6 bases from J, with 8 bases between. CDR3 sequence (DNA): TGTGCCAGCAGTTTAGGTCAGGGCGATACGCAGTATTTT. Amino acid sequence: CASSLGQGDTQYF.

This rearrangement joins TRBV19 to TRBJ1-4; 7 nucleotides match TRBD1. Trimming cost V 5 bases and J 5 bases; bases outside gene matches: 17. CDR1 is LNHDA, CDR2 SQIVND, per germline (reference sequence). The length of the CDR3 is 18 residues. The CDR3 DNA reads as TGTGCCAGTAGTCCCACGAAAAAACGGGACAGATCAAATGAAAAACTGTTTTTT. It codes for CASSPTKKRDRSNEKLFF. Full variable domain (outside the CDR3, taken from reference TRBV19 and TRBJ1-4): DGGITQSPKYLFRKEGQNVTLSCEQNLNHDAMYWYRQDPGQGLRLIYYSQIVNDFQKGDIAEGYSVSREKKESFPLTVTSAQKNPTAFYLCASSPTKKRDRSNEKLFFGSGTQLSVL.